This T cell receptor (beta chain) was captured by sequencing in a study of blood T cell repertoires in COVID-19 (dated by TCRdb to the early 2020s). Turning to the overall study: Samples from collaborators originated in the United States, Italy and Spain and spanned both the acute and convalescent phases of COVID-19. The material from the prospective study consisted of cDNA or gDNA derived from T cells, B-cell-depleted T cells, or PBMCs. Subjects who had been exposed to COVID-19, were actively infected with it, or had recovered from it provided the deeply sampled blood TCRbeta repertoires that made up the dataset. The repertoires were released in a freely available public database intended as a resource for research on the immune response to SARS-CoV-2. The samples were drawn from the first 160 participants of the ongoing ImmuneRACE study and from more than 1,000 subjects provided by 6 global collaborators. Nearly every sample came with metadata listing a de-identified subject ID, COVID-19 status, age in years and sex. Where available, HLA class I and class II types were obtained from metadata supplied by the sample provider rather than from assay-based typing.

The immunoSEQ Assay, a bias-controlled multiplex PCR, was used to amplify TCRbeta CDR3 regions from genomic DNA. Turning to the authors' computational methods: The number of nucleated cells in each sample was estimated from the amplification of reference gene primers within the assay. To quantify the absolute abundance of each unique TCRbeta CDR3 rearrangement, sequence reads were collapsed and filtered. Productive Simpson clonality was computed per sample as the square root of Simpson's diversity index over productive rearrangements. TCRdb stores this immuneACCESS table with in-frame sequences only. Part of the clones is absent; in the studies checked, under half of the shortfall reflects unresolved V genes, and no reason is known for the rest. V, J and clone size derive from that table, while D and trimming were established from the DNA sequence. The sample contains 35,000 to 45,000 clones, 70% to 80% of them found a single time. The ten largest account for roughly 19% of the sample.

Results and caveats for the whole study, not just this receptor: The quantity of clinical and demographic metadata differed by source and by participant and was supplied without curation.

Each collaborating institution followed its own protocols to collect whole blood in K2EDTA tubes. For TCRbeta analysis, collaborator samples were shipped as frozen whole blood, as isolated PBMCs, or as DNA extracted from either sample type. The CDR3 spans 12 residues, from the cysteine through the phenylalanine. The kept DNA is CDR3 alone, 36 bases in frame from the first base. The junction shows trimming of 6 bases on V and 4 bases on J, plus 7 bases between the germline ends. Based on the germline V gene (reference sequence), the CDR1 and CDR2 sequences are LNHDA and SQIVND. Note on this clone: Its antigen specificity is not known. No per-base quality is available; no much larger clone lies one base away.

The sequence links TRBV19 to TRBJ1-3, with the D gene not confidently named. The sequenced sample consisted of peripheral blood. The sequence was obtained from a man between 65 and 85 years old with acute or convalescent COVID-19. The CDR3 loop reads CASRAAGNTIYF. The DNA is TGTGCCAGTAGGGCAGCGGGAAACACCATATATTTT.